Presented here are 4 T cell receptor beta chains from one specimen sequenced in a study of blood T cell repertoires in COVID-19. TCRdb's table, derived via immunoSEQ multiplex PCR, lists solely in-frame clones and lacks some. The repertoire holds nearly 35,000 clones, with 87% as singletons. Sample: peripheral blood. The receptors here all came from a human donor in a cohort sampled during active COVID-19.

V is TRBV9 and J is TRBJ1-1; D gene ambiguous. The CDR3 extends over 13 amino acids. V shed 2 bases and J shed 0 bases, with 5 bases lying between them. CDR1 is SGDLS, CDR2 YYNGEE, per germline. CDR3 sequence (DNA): TGTGCCAGCAGCGTTCAGGTGAACACTGAAGCTTTCTTT. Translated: CASSVQVNTEAFF.

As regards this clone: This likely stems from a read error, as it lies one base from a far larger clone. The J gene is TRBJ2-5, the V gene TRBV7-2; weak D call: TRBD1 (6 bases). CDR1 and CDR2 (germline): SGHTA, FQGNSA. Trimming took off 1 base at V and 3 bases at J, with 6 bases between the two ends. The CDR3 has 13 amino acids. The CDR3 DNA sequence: TGTGCCAGCAGCTTAGACAGGGAAGAGACCCAGTACTTC. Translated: CASSLDREETQYF.

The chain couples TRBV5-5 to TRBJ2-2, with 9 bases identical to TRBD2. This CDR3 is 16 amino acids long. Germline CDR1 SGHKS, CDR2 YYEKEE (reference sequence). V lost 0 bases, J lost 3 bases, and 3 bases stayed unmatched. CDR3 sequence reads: CASSLGGGAHTGELFF. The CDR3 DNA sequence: TGTGCCAGCAGCTTGGGCGGGGGGGCACACACCGGGGAGCTGTTTTTT.

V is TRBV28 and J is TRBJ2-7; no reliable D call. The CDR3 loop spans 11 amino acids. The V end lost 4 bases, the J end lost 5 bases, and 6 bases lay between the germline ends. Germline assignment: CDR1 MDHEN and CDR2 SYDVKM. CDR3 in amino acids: CASSSNNEQYF. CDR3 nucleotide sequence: TGTGCCAGCAGTTCAAACAACGAGCAGTACTTC.